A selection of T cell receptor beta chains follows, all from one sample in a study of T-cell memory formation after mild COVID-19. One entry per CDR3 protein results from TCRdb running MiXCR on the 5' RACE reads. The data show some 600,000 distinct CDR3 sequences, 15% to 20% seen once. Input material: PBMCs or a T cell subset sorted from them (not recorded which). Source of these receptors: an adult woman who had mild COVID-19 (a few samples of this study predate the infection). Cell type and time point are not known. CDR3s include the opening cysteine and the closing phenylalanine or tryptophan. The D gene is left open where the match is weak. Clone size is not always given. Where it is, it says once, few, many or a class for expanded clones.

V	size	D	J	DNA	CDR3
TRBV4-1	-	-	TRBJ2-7	TGCGCCAGCAGCCAGGCGCTAGGGTATCGCGGCTACGAGCAGTACTTC	CASSQALGYRGYEQYF
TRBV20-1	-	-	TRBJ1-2	TGCAGTGCTAGAGATCTGGGGACGGAGTATGGCTACACCTTC	CSARDLGTEYGYTF
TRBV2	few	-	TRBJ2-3	TGTGCCAGCACCCCGAAGATGTGGGATAGCTCCACAGATACGCAGTATTTT	CASTPKMWDSSTDTQYF
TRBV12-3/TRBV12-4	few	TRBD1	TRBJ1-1	TGTGCCAGCAGTCACCGGACAGGGGAAGCTTTCTTT	CASSHRTGEAFF
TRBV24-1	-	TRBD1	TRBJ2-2	TGTGCCACCAGTGATTTGCGTTGGACAGGGGGCGCAACCGGGGAGCTGTTTTTT	CATSDLRWTGGATGELFF
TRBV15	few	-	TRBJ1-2	TGTGCCACCAGCAGAGATTACTATGGCTACACCTTC	CATSRDYYGYTF
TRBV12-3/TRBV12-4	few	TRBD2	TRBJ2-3	TGTGCCAGCAGTCCCCCCTCCGGGAGGGCCGTAGATACGCAGTATTTT	CASSPPSGRAVDTQYF
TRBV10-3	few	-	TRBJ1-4	TGTGCCATCAGTGAGTCGTTACAGGGTGGGGAAAAACTGTTTTTT	CAISESLQGGEKLFF
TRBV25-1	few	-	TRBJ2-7	TGTGCCAGCAGTGAATATACCCCGGGAGACGAGCAGTACTTC	CASSEYTPGDEQYF
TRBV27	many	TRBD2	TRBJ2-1	TGTGCCAGCGGGACCCCCAGTACTAGCGGTTACAATGAGCAGTTCTTC	CASGTPSTSGYNEQFF
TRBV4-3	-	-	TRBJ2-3	TGCGCCAGCAGTCAAGGAGGGGTGTGGGCAGATACGCAGTATTTT	CASSQGGVWADTQYF
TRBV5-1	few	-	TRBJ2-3	TGCGCCAGCCGCCTAGGCTCGACGGGCACAGATACGCAGTATTTT	CASRLGSTGTDTQYF
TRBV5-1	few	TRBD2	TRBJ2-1	TGCGCCAGCAGCTTGGGACTAGCTGGCGATGAGCAGTTCTTC	CASSLGLAGDEQFF
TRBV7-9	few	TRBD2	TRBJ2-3	TGTGCCAGCAGCAAAGAGAATAGCGGGGGGCCCCCAGATACGCAGTATTTT	CASSKENSGGPPDTQYF
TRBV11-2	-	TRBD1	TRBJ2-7	TGTGCCAGCAGCTTAGCGACAGGGGGCGCGGGCTCCTACGAGCAGTACTTC	CASSLATGGAGSYEQYF
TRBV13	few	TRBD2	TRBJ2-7	TGTGCCAGCAGCTCATCCCTGACGTTAGCGGGAGTTAACTACGAGCAGTACTTC	CASSSSLTLAGVNYEQYF